The source of this T cell receptor (beta chain) is a study of identical twins. Study-wide results and limits: Compared with unrelated sharing, twin-shared out-of-frame alpha sequences had more low-probability sequences. Invariant MAIT and iNKT cells could partly confound zero-insertion analyses.

To note about this clonotype: Its antigen is unidentified.

Each donor was a healthy Caucasian. Each cDNA held unique molecular identifiers, and template switching gave it a universal primer site. A single record per CDR3 protein comes from TCRdb applying MiXCR to the 5' RACE reads. The table has around 470,000 distinct CDR3 sequences, approximately 15% seen once. This CDR3 has 16 amino acids. Germline lookup yields CDR1 LNHDA and CDR2 SQIVND (reference sequence). The V and J ends lost 3 bases and 7 bases, in that order; junction bases with no gene match: 11. This sample also belongs to another study, concerning yellow fever vaccine responses in identical twins.

The TCR comes from a woman aged 18-29 years in good health. This chain joins TRBV19 and TRBJ2-1; 8 bases line up with TRBD1. Sequenced material: CD4+ T cells sorted from blood. As DNA, the CDR3 is TGTGCCAGTAGTATTTTGGCAGCAGGGGGCTTGAATGAGCAGTTCTTC. Translation gives CASSILAAGGLNEQFF.